The rows below give T cell receptor beta chains drawn from one sample of a study of CD8 T cells in ankylosing spondylitis. One entry per CDR3 protein results from TCRdb running MiXCR on the 5' RACE reads. The sample shows 69,000 or so distinct CDR3 sequences, approximately 5.3% of them seen only once. Source material: blood, either unsorted or a sorted T cell fraction (not recorded which). These receptors all come from a male donor with ankylosing spondylitis or in good health (not recorded which). CDR3s include the opening cysteine and the closing phenylalanine or tryptophan. D genes are given only for firm matches. Clone size is given as how often the clone was seen (once, few, many) or a class if it is expanded.

TRBD2	TRBV5-6	many	TRBJ2-1	TGTGCCAGCAGCTTTGGGTTTGGGACTAGCGGGGGCGATGAGCAGTTCTTC	CASSFGFGTSGGDEQFF
NA	TRBV10-3	many	TRBJ2-3	TGTGCCATCTCTGTTGGGGCCACTGGGGATACGCAGTATTTT	CAISVGATGDTQYF
TRBD1	TRBV5-6	many	TRBJ2-1	TGTGCCAGCAGCCCCCGGACAGGGGGGTCGCAGGAGCAGTTCTTC	CASSPRTGGSQEQFF
NA	TRBV20-1	many	TRBJ2-3	TGCAGTGCTAGGTTTTCTGGTGGTACAGATACGCAGTATTTT	CSARFSGGTDTQYF
NA	TRBV12-3/TRBV12-4	many	TRBJ2-3	TGTGCCAGCAGTTTCGGACAGAACACAGATACGCAGTATTTT	CASSFGQNTDTQYF
NA	TRBV29-1	many	TRBJ2-6	TGCAGCGTTGCGACAGACACTTCTGGGGCCAACGTCCTGACTTTC	CSVATDTSGANVLTF
TRBD1	TRBV28	many	TRBJ2-2	TGTGCCAGCAGTTTGTACGACGGGGACAGGGGGACCACCGGGGAGCTGTTTTTT	CASSLYDGDRGTTGELFF
NA	TRBV7-9	many	TRBJ2-3	TGTGCCAGCAGCTCTATCGGGGGCCTGAGCACAGATACGCAGTATTTT	CASSSIGGLSTDTQYF
TRBD2	TRBV4-1	many	TRBJ2-3	TGCGCCAGCAGCCAAGTGGCCGAGCGGGGAAGCACAGATACGCAGTATTTT	CASSQVAERGSTDTQYF
NA	TRBV10-3	many	TRBJ2-1	TGTGCCATCAGGGACTTAAGGGATGAGCAGTTCTTC	CAIRDLRDEQFF
NA	TRBV20-1	many	TRBJ2-1	TGCAGTGCTAGAGACCCGGTCCTGTACAATGAGCAGTTCTTC	CSARDPVLYNEQFF
NA	TRBV20-1	many	TRBJ2-2	TGCAGTGCTGGGATCAGGGGAGGGGAGCTGTTTTTT	CSAGIRGGELFF
TRBD1	TRBV20-1	many	TRBJ2-3	TGCAGTGGACCAGATTCAACCAGGGGGCCTAGCACAGATACGCAGTATTTT	CSGPDSTRGPSTDTQYF
TRBD1	TRBV28	many	TRBJ1-1	TGTGCCAGCAGCGGACCCGGGACAGCCCGTCGCACTGAAGCTTTCTTT	CASSGPGTARRTEAFF
TRBD1	TRBV7-2	many	TRBJ1-2	TGTGCCAGCAGCTTATTGACAGGGAAGTTACGGGACGGCTACACCTTC	CASSLLTGKLRDGYTF
NA	TRBV12-3/TRBV12-4	many	TRBJ1-1	TGTGCCAGCAGTTTTAACAGGGCGAGAACTGAAGCTTTCTTT	CASSFNRARTEAFF